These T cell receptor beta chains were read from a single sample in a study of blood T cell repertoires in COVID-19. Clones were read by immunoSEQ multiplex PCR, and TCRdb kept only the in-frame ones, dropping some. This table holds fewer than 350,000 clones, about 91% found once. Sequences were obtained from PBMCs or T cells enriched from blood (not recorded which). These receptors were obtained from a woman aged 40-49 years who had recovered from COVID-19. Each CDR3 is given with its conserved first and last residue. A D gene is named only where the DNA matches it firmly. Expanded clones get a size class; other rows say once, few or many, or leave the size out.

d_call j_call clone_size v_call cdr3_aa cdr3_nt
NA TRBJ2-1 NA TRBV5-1 CASSLTAGGEQFF TGCGCCAGCAGCTTGACGGCGGGCGGTGAGCAGTTCTTC
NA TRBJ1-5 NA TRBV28 CASSSMGGSNQPQHF TGTGCCAGCAGTTCCATGGGGGGGAGCAATCAGCCCCAGCATTTT
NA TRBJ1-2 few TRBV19 CASSQTAYGYTF TGTGCCAGTAGCCAGACAGCGTATGGCTACACCTTC
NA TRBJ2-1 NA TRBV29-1 CSVEDLDFPRYNEQFF TGCAGCGTTGAAGATCTTGACTTCCCCCGCTACAATGAGCAGTTCTTC
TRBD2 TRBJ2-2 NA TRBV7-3 CASSSSSGRTGELFF TGTGCCAGCAGCTCATCTAGCGGGAGGACCGGGGAGCTGTTTTTT
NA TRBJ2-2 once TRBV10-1 CASMAQNTGELFF TGCGCCAGCATGGCACAGAACACCGGGGAGCTGTTTTTT
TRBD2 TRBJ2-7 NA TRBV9 CASSVAPAGGPLKNEQYF TGTGCCAGCAGCGTAGCCCCAGCGGGAGGGCCCTTGAAAAACGAGCAGTACTTC
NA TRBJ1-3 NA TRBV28 CASSPSEAGNTIYF TGTGCCAGTAGTCCTTCGGAGGCTGGAAACACCATATATTTT
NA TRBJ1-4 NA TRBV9 CASSVGGEWTNEKLFF TGTGCCAGCAGCGTAGGGGGGGAGTGGACTAATGAAAAACTGTTTTTT
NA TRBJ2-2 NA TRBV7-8 CASSVDKRYRVKVGELFF TGTGCCAGCAGCGTAGATAAGCGATACAGGGTAAAAGTAGGGGAGCTGTTTTTT
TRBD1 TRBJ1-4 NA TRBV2 CASSEALGRGEKLFF TGTGCCAGCAGTGAAGCTCTGGGCAGGGGGGAAAAACTGTTTTTT
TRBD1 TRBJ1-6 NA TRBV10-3 CAISETGQGSSPLHF TGTGCCATCAGTGAAACGGGACAGGGGAGTTCACCCCTCCACTTT
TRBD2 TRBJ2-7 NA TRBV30 CAWTPGLAGGAYEQYF TGTGCCTGGACCCCTGGGCTAGCGGGAGGGGCCTACGAGCAGTACTTC
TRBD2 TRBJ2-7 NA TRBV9 CASSVNPLAGGWNEQYF TGTGCCAGCAGCGTTAATCCCTTGGCGGGAGGCTGGAACGAGCAGTACTTC